A selection of T cell receptor beta chains follows, all from one sample in a study of T cells in Graves' hyperthyroidism and ophthalmopathy. MiXCR, applied by TCRdb to the multiplex PCR reads, yields one record per CDR3 protein. The data contain approximately 620,000 distinct CDR3 sequences, roughly a sixth of them singletons. The sample consisted of blood. The receptors were sampled from a woman aged 40 to 50 with Graves' ophthalmopathy. The CDR3 runs from the conserved cysteine through the conserved F or W. The order of the fields is CDR3 DNA, CDR3 protein, V gene, J gene, clone size, D gene. The D gene is left open where the match is weak. Clone size is stated in some rows and not others, as once, few, many or a class when expanded.

CDR3nt: TGTGCCAGCAGCCCAGATCGAGAGGGTCCAGAGACCCAGTACTTC; CDR3aa: CASSPDREGPETQYF; v_gene: TRBV3-1; j_gene: TRBJ2-5; abundance: many; d_gene: -
CDR3nt: TGTGCCAGCGGGCGACACTCCTATGGCTACACCTTC; CDR3aa: CASGRHSYGYTF; v_gene: TRBV7-6; j_gene: TRBJ1-2; abundance: -; d_gene: -
CDR3nt: TGTGCCAGCTCACCATCGGGGGGGCTTAGAGCTACGGACGAGCAGTACTTC; CDR3aa: CASSPSGGLRATDEQYF; v_gene: TRBV18; j_gene: TRBJ2-7; abundance: few; d_gene: TRBD2
CDR3nt: TGTGCCAGCAGCCCCCCCGGGGCCCCCCTTGGAGCCCAGTACTTC; CDR3aa: CASSPPGAPLGAQYF; v_gene: TRBV7-9; j_gene: TRBJ2-5; abundance: few; d_gene: -
CDR3nt: TGCGCCAGCAGCATCGAAGGGGGGGAAGAAGCTTTCTTT; CDR3aa: CASSIEGGEEAFF; v_gene: TRBV5-1; j_gene: TRBJ1-1; abundance: many; d_gene: -
CDR3nt: TGCAGTGCTAGAGAGGGTTCCGGGGAGCTGTTTTTT; CDR3aa: CSAREGSGELFF; v_gene: TRBV20-1; j_gene: TRBJ2-2; abundance: -; d_gene: -
CDR3nt: TGTGCCAGCAGCTTCCAGGGATGGAATGAGCAGTTCTTC; CDR3aa: CASSFQGWNEQFF; v_gene: TRBV7-9; j_gene: TRBJ2-1; abundance: many; d_gene: -
CDR3nt: TGTGCCATCAGTGGTGGGGAGGGATATGGCTACACCTTC; CDR3aa: CAISGGEGYGYTF; v_gene: TRBV10-3; j_gene: TRBJ1-2; abundance: few; d_gene: -
CDR3nt: TGCAGCGCGACAGTCAGCACAGATACGCAGTATTTT; CDR3aa: CSATVSTDTQYF; v_gene: TRBV29-1; j_gene: TRBJ2-3; abundance: many; d_gene: -
CDR3nt: TGTGCCAGCAGGGGGCGATCCAACGGGACACAAGAGACCCAGTACTTC; CDR3aa: CASRGRSNGTQETQYF; v_gene: TRBV7-9; j_gene: TRBJ2-5; abundance: -; d_gene: -
CDR3nt: TGCAGCGTTGAAGTCGGGCTAGTCCCCTACAATGAGCAGTTCTTC; CDR3aa: CSVEVGLVPYNEQFF; v_gene: TRBV29-1; j_gene: TRBJ2-1; abundance: many; d_gene: -
CDR3nt: TGTGCCAGCTCCGGACAGGGGGTTGATGAGCAGTTCTTC; CDR3aa: CASSGQGVDEQFF; v_gene: TRBV18; j_gene: TRBJ2-1; abundance: many; d_gene: TRBD1
CDR3nt: TGTGCCAGCAGCTTGGGTACAGGGGACGTCTCCTACGAGCAGTACTTC; CDR3aa: CASSLGTGDVSYEQYF; v_gene: TRBV7-9; j_gene: TRBJ2-7; abundance: many; d_gene: TRBD1
CDR3nt: TGTGCCAGCAGCCCCCTACAGAAGAACACTGAAGCTTTCTTT; CDR3aa: CASSPLQKNTEAFF; v_gene: TRBV7-8; j_gene: TRBJ1-1; abundance: -; d_gene: -
CDR3nt: TGTGCCAGCACTCCGGGAACCAGCTACGAGCAGTACTTC; CDR3aa: CASTPGTSYEQYF; v_gene: TRBV2; j_gene: TRBJ2-7; abundance: many; d_gene: -
CDR3nt: TGCGCCAGCAGCTCCCCTCCATTAAACATTCAGTACTTC; CDR3aa: CASSSPPLNIQYF; v_gene: TRBV5-1; j_gene: TRBJ2-4; abundance: many; d_gene: -
CDR3nt: TGTGCCAGCAGTGACTCGGGTTTGGTTGAGCAGTTCTTC; CDR3aa: CASSDSGLVEQFF; v_gene: TRBV6-5; j_gene: TRBJ2-1; abundance: -; d_gene: -
CDR3nt: TGTGCCAGCAGCTTAGTAGGGACCTTCTATGGCTACACCTTC; CDR3aa: CASSLVGTFYGYTF; v_gene: TRBV7-9; j_gene: TRBJ1-2; abundance: few; d_gene: -
CDR3nt: TGTGCCAGCAGTTTCCGGACGGCCCAGTTCGTGGACACCATATATTTT; CDR3aa: CASSFRTAQFVDTIYF; v_gene: TRBV6-9; j_gene: TRBJ1-3; abundance: -; d_gene: -
CDR3nt: TGTGCCAGCTCACCATCCGCTCCAGGGAATACTAACTATGGCTACACCTTC; CDR3aa: CASSPSAPGNTNYGYTF; v_gene: TRBV18; j_gene: TRBJ1-2; abundance: many; d_gene: -
CDR3nt: TGTGCCAGCAGCCAAGGGGGACACTACAATGAGCAGTTCTTC; CDR3aa: CASSQGGHYNEQFF; v_gene: TRBV3-1; j_gene: TRBJ2-1; abundance: -; d_gene: -
CDR3nt: TGTGCCAGCAGTGGTGGGACAGGGCCTTACAATGAGCAGTTCTTC; CDR3aa: CASSGGTGPYNEQFF; v_gene: TRBV6-1; j_gene: TRBJ2-1; abundance: many; d_gene: TRBD1
CDR3nt: TGTGCCAGCAGCCAGTCCCCGGTATACGAGCAGTACTTC; CDR3aa: CASSQSPVYEQYF; v_gene: TRBV3-1; j_gene: TRBJ2-7; abundance: -; d_gene: -
CDR3nt: TGTGCCAGCAGGTCTAGCGGGAGATACAATGAGCAGTTCTTC; CDR3aa: CASRSSGRYNEQFF; v_gene: TRBV12-3/TRBV12-4; j_gene: TRBJ2-1; abundance: many; d_gene: TRBD2
CDR3nt: TGTGCCACCAGTGATCCCCCGGGACAGAGGAACACTGAAGCTTTCTTT; CDR3aa: CATSDPPGQRNTEAFF; v_gene: TRBV24-1; j_gene: TRBJ1-1; abundance: few; d_gene: TRBD1
CDR3nt: TGTGCCAGCAGCTTTACAGGCCCGACTGAAGCTTTCTTT; CDR3aa: CASSFTGPTEAFF; v_gene: TRBV11-1; j_gene: TRBJ1-1; abundance: many; d_gene: -
CDR3nt: TGCGCCAGCAGCCCGAGGGGGCCATGGGAGCTGTTTTTT; CDR3aa: CASSPRGPWELFF; v_gene: TRBV5-1; j_gene: TRBJ2-2; abundance: many; d_gene: TRBD1
CDR3nt: TGCGCCAGCACAACTAGCGGGGGGGCCCAAGAGACCCAGTACTTC; CDR3aa: CASTTSGGAQETQYF; v_gene: TRBV5-1; j_gene: TRBJ2-5; abundance: few; d_gene: TRBD2
CDR3nt: TGTGCCAGCAGCCTTGACTTGGTCGGCAATCAGCCCCAGCATTTT; CDR3aa: CASSLDLVGNQPQHF; v_gene: TRBV28; j_gene: TRBJ1-5; abundance: many; d_gene: -
CDR3nt: TGTGCCAGCAGATCCTCTGGAGAGACCACTGAAGCTTTCTTT; CDR3aa: CASRSSGETTEAFF; v_gene: TRBV27; j_gene: TRBJ1-1; abundance: many; d_gene: -
CDR3nt: TGTGCCAGCAGAAGACAGGGGGCAGGCTACGAGCAGTACTTC; CDR3aa: CASRRQGAGYEQYF; v_gene: TRBV7-2; j_gene: TRBJ2-7; abundance: many; d_gene: TRBD1
CDR3nt: TGTGCCAGCACAAGGGAAAATGGCAATCAGCCCCAGCATTTT; CDR3aa: CASTRENGNQPQHF; v_gene: TRBV2; j_gene: TRBJ1-5; abundance: -; d_gene: -